This T cell receptor (beta chain) was profiled in a study of blood T cell repertoires in COVID-19. In the study overall: Sample material is recorded as cDNA or gDNA derived from T cells, B-cell-depleted T cells, or PBMCs.

The study drew participants aged about 18 to 95 years from around 24 US areas. Clinical history as reported by participants underpinned cohort assignment. V was pared by 4 bases and J by 0 bases, with 15 bases between. CDR1 and CDR2 (germline): SGHAT, FQNNGV. This CDR3 comprises 16 residues. Per the authors' pipeline: Reference gene primer amplification in the assay estimated nucleated cell counts. Method: immunoSEQ multiplex PCR; TCRdb's copy keeps in-frame clones and lacks some. The V and J calls and clone size come from that table; D and trimming were worked out from the DNA. Of about 280,000 clones listed, about 85% are singletons.

The source is a woman aged 50 to 60 who had recovered from COVID-19. The chain employs TRBV11-2 and TRBJ1-2; D uncertain. Sequencing was done on a sample of PBMCs or T cells enriched from blood (not recorded which). Here the CDR3 DNA reads TGTGCCAGCAGCTCAGAGGTGACTGAAGCTAACTATGGCTACACCTTC. This sequence encodes CASSSEVTEANYGYTF.